The clone carrying this T cell receptor beta chain was detected ten times or more. Its antigen is currently unknown. CDR3 length: 12 amino acids. Trimming shortened V by 6 bases and J by 3 bases, and 6 bases separated the two germline ends. The sorted Tregs were CD4+CD25+CD127-/low cells. Semi-nested PCR with Nested Universal Primer A followed constant-region reverse priming of full-length variable regions. TCRdb itself ran the 5' RACE reads through MiXCR, one entry per CDR3 protein. Counted here are roughly 60,000 distinct CDR3 sequences, 26% occurring once; the ten biggest clones make up 2.2%. General study findings and limits: The larger-cohort validation was restricted to a single TCR beta V-J rearrangement rather than whole repertoires. Tumor Tregs overlapped most with tumor, then blood, naive CD4+ cells. Tumor memory CD4+ T cell TCR gene usage was found to cluster with blood and lymph node memory CD4+ cells and with lymph node naive CD4+ cells.

Material for sequencing was tumor-infiltrating Tregs sorted from the breast tumor. The clonotype was recovered from a female donor with breast cancer. The V call is TRBV12-3 or TRBV12-4, the J call TRBJ1-5, with D uncertain. The CDR3 sequence: CASRSSNQPQHF. DNA for the CDR3: TGTGCCAGCAGGAGTTCCAATCAGCCCCAGCATTTT.